Sequencing of this TCR beta chain was carried out in a study of patients and donors after allogeneic stem cell transplantation. TCRdb itself ran the RT-PCR reads through MiXCR, one entry per CDR3 protein. The repertoire holds more than 850,000 distinct CDR3 sequences, with about a sixth as singletons. V was pared by 4 bases and J by 3 bases, with 13 bases between. CDR1 and CDR2 from the germline V gene are SGHTA and FQGNSA. The CDR3 extends over 15 amino acids. The chain has TRBV7-2 and TRBJ2-1, with D possibly being TRBD1 (6 bases). The source is a human donor who was either an allogeneic HSCT recipient or a stem cell or donor lymphocyte infusion donor (not recorded which). It is not recorded whose cells these are; they may come from a transplant donor. Input material: blood, either unsorted or a sorted T cell fraction (not recorded which). The CDR3 DNA sequence: TGTGCCAGCAGCTCGGACAGCCTTCGCTACAATGAGCAGTTCTTC. It codes for CASSSDSLRYNEQFF. Variable domain in full (rest from reference TRBV7-2 and TRBJ2-1): GAGVSQSPSNKVTEKGKDVELRCDPISGHTALYWYRQSLGQGLEFLIYFQGNSAPDKSGLPSDRFSAERTGGSVSTLTIQRTQQEDSAVYLCASSSDSLRYNEQFFGPGTRLTVL.